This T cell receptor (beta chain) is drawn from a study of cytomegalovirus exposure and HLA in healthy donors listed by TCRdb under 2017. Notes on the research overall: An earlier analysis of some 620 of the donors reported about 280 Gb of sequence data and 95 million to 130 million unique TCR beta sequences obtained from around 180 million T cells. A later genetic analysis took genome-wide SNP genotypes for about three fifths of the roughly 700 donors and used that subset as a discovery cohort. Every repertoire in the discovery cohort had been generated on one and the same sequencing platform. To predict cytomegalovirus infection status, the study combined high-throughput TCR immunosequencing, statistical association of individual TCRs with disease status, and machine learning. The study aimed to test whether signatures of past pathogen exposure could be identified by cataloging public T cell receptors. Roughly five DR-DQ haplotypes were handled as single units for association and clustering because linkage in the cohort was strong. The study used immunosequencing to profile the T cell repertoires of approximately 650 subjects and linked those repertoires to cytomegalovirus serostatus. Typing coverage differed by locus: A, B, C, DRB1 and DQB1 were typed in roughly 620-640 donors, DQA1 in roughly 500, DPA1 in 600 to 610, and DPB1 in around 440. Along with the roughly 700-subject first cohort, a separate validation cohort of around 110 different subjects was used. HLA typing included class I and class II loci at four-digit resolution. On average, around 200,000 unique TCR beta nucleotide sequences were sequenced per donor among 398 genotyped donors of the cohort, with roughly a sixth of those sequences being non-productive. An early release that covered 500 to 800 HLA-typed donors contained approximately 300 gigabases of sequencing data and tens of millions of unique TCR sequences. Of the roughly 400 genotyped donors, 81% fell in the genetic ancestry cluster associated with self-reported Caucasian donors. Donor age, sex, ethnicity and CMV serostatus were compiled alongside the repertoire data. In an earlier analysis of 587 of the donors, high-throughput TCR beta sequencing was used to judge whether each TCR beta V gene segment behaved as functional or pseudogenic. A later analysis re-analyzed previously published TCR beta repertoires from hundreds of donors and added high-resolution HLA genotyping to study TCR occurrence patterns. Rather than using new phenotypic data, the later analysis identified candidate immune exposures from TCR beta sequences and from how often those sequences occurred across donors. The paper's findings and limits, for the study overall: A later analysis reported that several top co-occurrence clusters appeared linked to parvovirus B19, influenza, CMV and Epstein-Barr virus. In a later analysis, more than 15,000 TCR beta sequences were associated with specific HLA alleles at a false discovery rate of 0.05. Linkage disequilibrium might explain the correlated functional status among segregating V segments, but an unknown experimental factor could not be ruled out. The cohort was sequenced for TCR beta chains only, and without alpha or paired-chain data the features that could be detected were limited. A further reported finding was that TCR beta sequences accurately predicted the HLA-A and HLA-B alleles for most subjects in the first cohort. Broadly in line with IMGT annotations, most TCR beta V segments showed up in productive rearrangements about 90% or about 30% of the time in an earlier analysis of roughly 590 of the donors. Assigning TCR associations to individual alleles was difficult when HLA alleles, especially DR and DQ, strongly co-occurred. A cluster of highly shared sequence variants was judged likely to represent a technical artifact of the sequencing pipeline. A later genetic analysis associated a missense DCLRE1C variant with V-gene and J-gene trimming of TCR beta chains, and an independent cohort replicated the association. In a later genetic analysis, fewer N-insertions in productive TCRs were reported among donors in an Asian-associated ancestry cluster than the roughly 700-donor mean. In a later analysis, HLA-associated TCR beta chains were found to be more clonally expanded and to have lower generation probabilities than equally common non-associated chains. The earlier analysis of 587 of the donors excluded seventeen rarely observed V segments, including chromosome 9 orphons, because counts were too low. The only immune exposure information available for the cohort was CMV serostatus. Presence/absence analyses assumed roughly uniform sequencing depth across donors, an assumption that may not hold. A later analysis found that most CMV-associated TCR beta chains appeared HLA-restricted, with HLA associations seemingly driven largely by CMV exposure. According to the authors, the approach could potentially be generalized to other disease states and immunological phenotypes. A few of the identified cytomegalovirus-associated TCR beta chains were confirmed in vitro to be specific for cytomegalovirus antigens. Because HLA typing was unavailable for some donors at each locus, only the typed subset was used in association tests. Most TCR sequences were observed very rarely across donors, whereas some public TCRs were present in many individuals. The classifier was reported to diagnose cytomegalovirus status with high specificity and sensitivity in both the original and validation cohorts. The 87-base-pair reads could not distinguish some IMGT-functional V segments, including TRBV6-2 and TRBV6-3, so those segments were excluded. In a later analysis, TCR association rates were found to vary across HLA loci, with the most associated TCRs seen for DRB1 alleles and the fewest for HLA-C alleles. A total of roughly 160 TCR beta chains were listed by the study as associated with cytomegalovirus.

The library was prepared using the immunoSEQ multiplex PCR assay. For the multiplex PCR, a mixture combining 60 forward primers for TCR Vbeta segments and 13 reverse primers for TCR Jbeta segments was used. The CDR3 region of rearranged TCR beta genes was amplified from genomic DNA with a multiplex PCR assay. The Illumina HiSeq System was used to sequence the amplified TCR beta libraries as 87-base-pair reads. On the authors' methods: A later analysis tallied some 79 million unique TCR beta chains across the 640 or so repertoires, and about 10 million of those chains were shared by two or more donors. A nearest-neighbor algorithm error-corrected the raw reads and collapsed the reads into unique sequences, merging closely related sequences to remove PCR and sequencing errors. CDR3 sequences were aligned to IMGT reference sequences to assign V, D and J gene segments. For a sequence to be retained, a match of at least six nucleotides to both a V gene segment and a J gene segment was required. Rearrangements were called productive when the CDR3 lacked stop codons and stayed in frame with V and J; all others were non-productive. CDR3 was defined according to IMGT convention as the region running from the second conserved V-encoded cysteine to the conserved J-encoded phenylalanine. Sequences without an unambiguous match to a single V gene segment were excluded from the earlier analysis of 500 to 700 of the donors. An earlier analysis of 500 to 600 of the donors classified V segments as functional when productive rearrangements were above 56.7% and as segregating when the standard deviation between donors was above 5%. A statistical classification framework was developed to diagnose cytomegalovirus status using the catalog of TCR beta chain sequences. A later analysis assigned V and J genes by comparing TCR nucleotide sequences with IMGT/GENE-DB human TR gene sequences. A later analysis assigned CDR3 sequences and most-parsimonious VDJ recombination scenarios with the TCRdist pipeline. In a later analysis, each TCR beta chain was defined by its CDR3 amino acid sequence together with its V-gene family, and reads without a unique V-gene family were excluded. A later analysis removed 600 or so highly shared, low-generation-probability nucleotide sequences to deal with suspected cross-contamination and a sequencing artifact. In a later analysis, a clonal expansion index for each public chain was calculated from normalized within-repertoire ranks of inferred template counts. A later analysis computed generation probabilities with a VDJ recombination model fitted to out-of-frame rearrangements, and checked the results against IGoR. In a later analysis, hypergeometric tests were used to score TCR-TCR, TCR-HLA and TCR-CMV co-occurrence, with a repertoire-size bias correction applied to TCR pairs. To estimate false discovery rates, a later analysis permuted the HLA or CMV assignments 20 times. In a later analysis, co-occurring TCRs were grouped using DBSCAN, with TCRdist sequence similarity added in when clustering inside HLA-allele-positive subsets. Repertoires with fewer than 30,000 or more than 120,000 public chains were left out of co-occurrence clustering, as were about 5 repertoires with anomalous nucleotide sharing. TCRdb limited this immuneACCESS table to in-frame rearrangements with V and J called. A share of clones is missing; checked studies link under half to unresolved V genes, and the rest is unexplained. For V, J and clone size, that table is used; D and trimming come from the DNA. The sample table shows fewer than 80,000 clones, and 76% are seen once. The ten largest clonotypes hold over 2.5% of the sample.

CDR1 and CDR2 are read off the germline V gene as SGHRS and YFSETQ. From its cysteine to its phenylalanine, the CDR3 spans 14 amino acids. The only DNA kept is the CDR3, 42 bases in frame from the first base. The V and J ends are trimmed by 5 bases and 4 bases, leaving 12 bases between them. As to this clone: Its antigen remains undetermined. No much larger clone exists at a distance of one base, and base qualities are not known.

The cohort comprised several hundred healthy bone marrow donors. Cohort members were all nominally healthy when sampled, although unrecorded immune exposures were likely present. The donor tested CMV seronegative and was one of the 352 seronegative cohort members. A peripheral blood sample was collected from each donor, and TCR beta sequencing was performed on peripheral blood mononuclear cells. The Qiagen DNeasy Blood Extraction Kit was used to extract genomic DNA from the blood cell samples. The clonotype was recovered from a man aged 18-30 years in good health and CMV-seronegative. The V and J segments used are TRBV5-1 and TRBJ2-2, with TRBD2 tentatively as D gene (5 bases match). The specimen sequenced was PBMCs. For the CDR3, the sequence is CASRRQEATGELFF. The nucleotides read TGCGCCAGCAGAAGGCAGGAGGCCACCGGGGAGCTGTTTTTT. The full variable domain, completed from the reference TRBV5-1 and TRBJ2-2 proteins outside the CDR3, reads KAGVTQTPRYLIKTRGQQVTLSCSPISGHRSVSWYQQTPGQGLQFLFEYFSETQRNKGNFPGRFSGRQFSNSRSEMNVSTLELGDSALYLCASRRQEATGELFFGEGSRLTVL.